The subject of this entry is one T cell receptor (beta chain). Its specificity is not known. Other DNA sequences in the same sample also yield this CDR3. CDR1 is LNHDA and CDR2 is SQIVND in the germline V gene (reference sequence). The CDR3 consists of 18 residues. Trimming took 5 bases from V and 3 from J; bases not matched to a gene: 16. The data belong to a study of cytomegalovirus exposure and HLA in healthy donors. 60 Vbeta and 13 Jbeta primers were used in PCR. Clones were read by immunoSEQ multiplex PCR, and TCRdb kept only the in-frame ones, dropping some. The repertoire table contains roughly 57,000 clones. General study results and limits: A classifier reportedly called cytomegalovirus status with high sensitivity and specificity.

This clonotype was obtained from a man between 18 and 35 years old in good health and CMV-seropositive. The sequenced sample was PBMCs. V usage is TRBV19 and J usage is TRBJ1-1; 9 bases fit TRBD1. The CDR3 coding sequence is TGTGCCAGTAGTTCGCACCCGGGACAGGGCCATGAAGACACTGAAGCTTTCTTT. Protein sequence: CASSSHPGQGHEDTEAFF.